Only a few counts were recorded for the clone carrying this T cell receptor (beta chain). Antigen specificity is unknown. The sequenced template was cDNA made from the entire isolated RNA. TCRdb's copy holds only in-frame clones and misses some; the assay was immunoSEQ multiplex PCR. The table has about 710,000 clones, over 12% seen once. The sample originates from a study of beta chain features in type 1 diabetes. Study overall: Investigators examined roughly 99,000,000 sorted cells across all samples. General study findings and limits: Any PCR bias toward short templates would affect both groups alike. TCRB CDR3s were moderately but significantly shorter in Type 1 diabetes patients in all four CD4+ subsets.

The CDR3 is 14 amino acids. Looked up from germline, CDR1 is MNHNY and CDR2 is SVGAGI (reference sequence). V lost 7 bases and J 1 base, leaving 12 bases between the germline ends. This TCR came from a man in his late teens or twenties with type 1 diabetes. This chain uses TRBV6-6 with TRBJ2-3; D perhaps matches TRBD1 (6 bases). Sequencing input: naive CD4+ T cells from blood. CDR3 coding DNA: TGTGCCAGCAAAACAGGGCTCGGCACAGATACGCAGTATTTT. Translated: CASKTGLGTDTQYF.